This entry is about one TCR beta chain. The sample comes from a study of blood T cell repertoires in COVID-19. Looking at the study overall: T cells, B-cell-depleted T cells, or PBMCs provided the cDNA or gDNA that served as material.

Per the original methods: Amplified reference gene primers provided the basis for estimating nucleated cell counts. The method was immunoSEQ multiplex PCR; TCRdb's version includes in-frame clones alone and lacks a portion of them. Clonal size and the V and J genes are those of that table, whereas D and trimming came from the DNA. The data contain about 190,000 clones, 88% of them singletons. Germline trimming cut 0 bases from V and 5 bases from J; bases unmatched to any gene: 3. Germline-derived CDR1 and CDR2 are ENHRY and SYGVKD. The CDR3 is 15 amino acids. The gene calls are TRBV10-3 and TRBJ2-3; 9 nucleotides agree with TRBD2. Sequenced sample: peripheral blood. This sequence was found in a woman between 35 and 50 years old who had recovered from COVID-19. CDR3 residues: CAISESWTSEDTQYF. CDR3 in DNA: TGTGCCATCAGTGAGTCGTGGACTAGCGAAGATACGCAGTATTTT.